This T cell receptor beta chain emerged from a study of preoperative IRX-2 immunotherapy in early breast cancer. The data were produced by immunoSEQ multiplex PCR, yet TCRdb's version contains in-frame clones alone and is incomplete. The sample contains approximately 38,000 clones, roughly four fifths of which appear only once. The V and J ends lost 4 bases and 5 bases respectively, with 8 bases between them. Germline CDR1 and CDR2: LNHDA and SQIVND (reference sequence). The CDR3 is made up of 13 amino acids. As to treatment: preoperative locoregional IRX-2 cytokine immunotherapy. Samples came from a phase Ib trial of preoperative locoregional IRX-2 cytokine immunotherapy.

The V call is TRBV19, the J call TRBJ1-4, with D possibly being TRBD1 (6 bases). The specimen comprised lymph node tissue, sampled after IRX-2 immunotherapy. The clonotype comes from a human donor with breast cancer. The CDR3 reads CASSSRGNEKLFF. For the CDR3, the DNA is TGTGCCAGTAGTAGCAGGGGAAATGAAAAACTGTTTTTT. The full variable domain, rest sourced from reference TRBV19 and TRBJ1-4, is DGGITQSPKYLFRKEGQNVTLSCEQNLNHDAMYWYRQDPGQGLRLIYYSQIVNDFQKGDIAEGYSVSREKKESFPLTVTSAQKNPTAFYLCASSSRGNEKLFFGSGTQLSVL.